The source of this T cell receptor beta chain is a study of blood T cell repertoires in COVID-19. Turning to the study itself: Specimens from acute and convalescent COVID-19 originated in the United States, Italy and Spain. T cells, B-cell-depleted T cells, or PBMCs provided the cDNA or gDNA that served as material.

V lost 7 bases and J lost 5, with 14 bases in between. The CDR3 runs 13 residues. Looked up from germline, CDR1 is MNHEY and CDR2 is SVGAGI. Only a few counts were recorded for this clone. Original processing notes: Estimated nucleated cell counts came from reference gene primer amplification. Assay: immunoSEQ multiplex PCR; the TCRdb copy retains only in-frame clones and omits some. V, J and clone size were drawn from that table, and D and trimming were deduced from the DNA. This sample carries roughly 670,000 clones, 80% to 90% of them seen once, and the ten largest clones take roughly 0.25%. The sample consisted of peripheral blood. The clonotype originates from a young woman with acute or convalescent COVID-19. V and J are TRBV6-5 and TRBJ1-2; D is uncertain. CDR3 sequence: CASKKVRVYGYTF. The CDR3 DNA reads TGTGCCAGCAAGAAGGTGAGGGTATATGGCTACACCTTC.